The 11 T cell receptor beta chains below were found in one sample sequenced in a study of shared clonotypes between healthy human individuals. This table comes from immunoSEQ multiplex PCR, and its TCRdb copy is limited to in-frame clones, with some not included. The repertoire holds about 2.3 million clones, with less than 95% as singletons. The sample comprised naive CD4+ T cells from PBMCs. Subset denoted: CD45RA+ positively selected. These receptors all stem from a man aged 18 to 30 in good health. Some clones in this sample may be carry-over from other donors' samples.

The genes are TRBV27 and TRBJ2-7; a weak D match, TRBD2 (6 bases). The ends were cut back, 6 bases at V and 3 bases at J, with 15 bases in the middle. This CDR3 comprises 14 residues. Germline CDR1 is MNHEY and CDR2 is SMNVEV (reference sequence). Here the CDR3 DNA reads TGTGCCAGCAGGCCACTCGGGGGAGACTACGAGCAGTACTTC. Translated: CASRPLGGDYEQYF.

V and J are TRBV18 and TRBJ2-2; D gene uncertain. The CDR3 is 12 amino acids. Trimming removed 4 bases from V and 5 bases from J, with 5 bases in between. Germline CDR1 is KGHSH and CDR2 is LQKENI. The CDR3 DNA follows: TGTGCCAGCTCACTTGGAACCGGGGAGCTGTTTTTT. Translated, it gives CASSLGTGELFF.

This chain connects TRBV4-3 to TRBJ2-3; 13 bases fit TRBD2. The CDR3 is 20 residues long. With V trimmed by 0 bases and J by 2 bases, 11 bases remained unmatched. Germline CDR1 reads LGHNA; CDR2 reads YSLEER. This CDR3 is CASSQDTGLAGVPPTDTQYF. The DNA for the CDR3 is TGCGCCAGCAGCCAAGATACCGGACTAGCGGGAGTTCCCCCCACAGATACGCAGTATTTT.

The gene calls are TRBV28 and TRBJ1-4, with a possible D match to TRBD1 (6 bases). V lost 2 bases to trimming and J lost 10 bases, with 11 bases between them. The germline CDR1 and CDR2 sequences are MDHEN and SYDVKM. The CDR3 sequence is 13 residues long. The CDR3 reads CASSLKGQRKLFF. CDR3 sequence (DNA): TGTGCCAGCAGTTTAAAGGGACAAAGAAAACTGTTTTTT.

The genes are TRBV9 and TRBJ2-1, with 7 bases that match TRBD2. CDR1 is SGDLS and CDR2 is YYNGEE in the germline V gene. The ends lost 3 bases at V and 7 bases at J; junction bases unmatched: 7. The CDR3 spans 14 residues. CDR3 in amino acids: CASSGRELRNEQFF. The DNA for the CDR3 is TGTGCCAGCAGCGGGCGGGAGTTGCGGAATGAGCAGTTCTTC.

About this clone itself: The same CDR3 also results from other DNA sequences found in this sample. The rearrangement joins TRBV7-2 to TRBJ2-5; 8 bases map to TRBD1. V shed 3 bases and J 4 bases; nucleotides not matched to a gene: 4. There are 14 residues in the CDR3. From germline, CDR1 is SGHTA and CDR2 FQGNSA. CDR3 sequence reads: CASSFQTGGETQYF. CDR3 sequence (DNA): TGTGCCAGCAGCTTCCAAACAGGGGGAGAGACCCAGTACTTC.

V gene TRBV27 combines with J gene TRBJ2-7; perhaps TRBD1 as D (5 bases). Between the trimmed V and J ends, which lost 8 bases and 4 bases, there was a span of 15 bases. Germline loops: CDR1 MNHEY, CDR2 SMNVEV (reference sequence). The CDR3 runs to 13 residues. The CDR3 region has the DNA TGTGCCAGCTCTACAATTCAGGGATACGAGCAGTACTTC. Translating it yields CASSTIQGYEQYF.

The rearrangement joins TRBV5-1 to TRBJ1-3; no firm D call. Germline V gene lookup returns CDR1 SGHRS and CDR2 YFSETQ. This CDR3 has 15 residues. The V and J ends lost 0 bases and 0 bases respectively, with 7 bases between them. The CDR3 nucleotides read TGCGCCAGCAGCTTGGCAGACCTCTCTGGAAACACCATATATTTT. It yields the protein CASSLADLSGNTIYF.

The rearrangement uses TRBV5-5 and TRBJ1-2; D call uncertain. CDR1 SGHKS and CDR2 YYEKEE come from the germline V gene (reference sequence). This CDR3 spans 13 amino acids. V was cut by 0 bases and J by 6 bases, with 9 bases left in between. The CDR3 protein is CASSLAGFDGYTF. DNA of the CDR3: TGTGCCAGCAGCTTGGCCGGATTTGATGGCTACACCTTC.

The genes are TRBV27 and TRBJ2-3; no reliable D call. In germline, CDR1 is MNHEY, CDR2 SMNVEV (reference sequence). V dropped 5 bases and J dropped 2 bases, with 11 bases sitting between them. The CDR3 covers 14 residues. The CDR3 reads CASSLWRFTDTQYF. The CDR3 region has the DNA TGTGCCAGCAGTCTGTGGCGGTTCACAGATACGCAGTATTTT.

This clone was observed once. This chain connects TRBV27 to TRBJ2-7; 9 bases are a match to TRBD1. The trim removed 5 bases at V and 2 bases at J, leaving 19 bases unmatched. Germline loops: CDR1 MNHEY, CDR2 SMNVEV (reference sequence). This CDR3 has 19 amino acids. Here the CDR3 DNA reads TGTGCCAGCAGTCCCTTGTCTAATTGGGGGGACAGGGCCCCCTACGAGCAGTACTTC. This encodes CASSPLSNWGDRAPYEQYF.